The 30 T cell receptor beta chains listed next were all sequenced from one sample in a study of cytomegalovirus exposure and HLA in healthy donors. Clones were read by immunoSEQ multiplex PCR, and TCRdb kept only the in-frame ones, dropping some. The sample includes 150,000 or so clones, roughly nine tenths of them seen just once. Input material: PBMCs. These receptors all come from a woman aged 18-30 years in good health and CMV-seropositive.

The V call is TRBV29-1, the J call TRBJ2-2; D possibly corresponds to TRBD2 (7 bases). Germline V gives CDR1 SQVTM, CDR2 ANQGSEA. This CDR3 region has 14 residues. Deletions cut 3 bases from V and 4 bases from J, with 12 bases between. The CDR3, as DNA: TGCAGCGTTGAGGAGGGAGGGGGCACCGGGGAGCTGTTTTTT. It codes for CSVEEGGGTGELFF.

The chain carries TRBV6-1 and TRBJ1-1, with D possibly TRBD1 on 5 matching bases. Trimming removed 4 bases from V and 7 bases from J, with 16 bases in between. The CDR3 sequence is 14 residues long. Germline loops: CDR1 MNHNS, CDR2 SASEGT. The CDR3 region has the DNA TGTGCCAGCAGTGTCAGGGTAGGGCGGGGTGAAGCTTTCTTT. Its translation: CASSVRVGRGEAFF.

The count of this clone is one. The chain couples TRBV7-8 to TRBJ2-1; D gene uncertain. Germline CDR1 is SGHVS and CDR2 is FQNEAQ. This CDR3 comprises 13 residues. V was trimmed by 1 base and J by 8 bases, leaving 9 bases between them. In DNA, the CDR3 is TGTGCCAGCAGCTTAGGAGTAATCGATGAGCAGTTCTTC. Protein: CASSLGVIDEQFF.

This chain connects TRBV18 to TRBJ2-1, with 9 bases that match TRBD2. The V gene's germline CDR1 is KGHSH and CDR2 LQKENI. This CDR3 region has 14 residues. Trimming cost V 6 bases and J 0 bases; bases outside gene matches: 0. CDR3 region: CASSSGGSYNEQFF. The CDR3 nucleotides are TGTGCCAGCTCTAGCGGGGGCTCCTACAATGAGCAGTTCTTC. The full variable domain, with the rest looked up from reference TRBV18 and TRBJ2-1, is NAGVMQNPRHLVRRRGQEARLRCSPMKGHSHVYWYRQLPEEGLKFMVYLQKENIIDESGMPKERFSAEFPKEGPSILRIQQVVRGDSAAYFCASSSGGSYNEQFFGPGTRLTVL.

A few counts support this clone. The chain has TRBV5-1 and TRBJ2-7; 9 bases are shared with TRBD2. The germline CDR1 and CDR2 sequences are SGHRS and YFSETQ. With 4 bases clipped from V and 7 bases from J, the junction kept 15 bases outside the gene matches. The CDR3 is 16 residues long. The CDR3, as DNA: TGCGCCAGCAGCCCGAGGGGCGGGGGGGACCCTAGGGAGCAGTACTTC. It specifies CASSPRGGGDPREQYF.

V usage is TRBV4-1 and J usage is TRBJ2-1; 16 bases line up with TRBD2. CDR3 length: 18 amino acids. Germline V gene data show CDR1 as MGHRA and CDR2 as YSYEKL. Trimming took 1 base from V and 8 from J; bases not matched to a gene: 8. The chain's CDR3 is CASSQAGLAGGLVDEQFF. The CDR3 DNA reads as TGCGCCAGCAGCCAAGCGGGACTAGCGGGGGGGCTTGTCGATGAGCAGTTCTTC.

The chain carries TRBV20-1 and TRBJ1-1; unclear D gene. The V end lost 3 bases, the J end lost 3 bases, and 5 bases lay between the germline ends. This CDR3 is 11 amino acids long. Germline V gene sequence: CDR1 DFQATT, CDR2 SNEGSKA (reference sequence). CDR3 coding DNA: TGCAGTGCTAGTCGGGACACTGAAGCTTTCTTT. It is translated as CSASRDTEAFF.

The chain has TRBV15 and TRBJ1-2, with D possibly being TRBD1 (5 bases). Trimming removed 3 bases from V and 6 bases from J, with 17 bases in between. Germline V gene sequence: CDR1 LNHNV, CDR2 YYDKDF (reference sequence). This CDR3 spans 15 amino acids. This CDR3 is CATSSVPRRVDGYTF. In nucleotides, the CDR3 is TGTGCCACCAGCAGTGTCCCCCGCAGGGTTGATGGCTACACCTTC.

This chain links TRBV6-1 with TRBJ1-4; 10 bases match TRBD1. V lost 8 bases to trimming and J lost 8 bases; unmatched junction nucleotides: 5. The CDR3 consists of 13 residues. The V gene's germline CDR1 is MNHNS and CDR2 SASEGT. This CDR3 reads CASGRDRGEKLFF. CDR3 coding DNA: TGTGCCAGCGGCCGGGACAGGGGCGAAAAACTGTTTTTT.

In nucleotides, the CDR3 is TGTGCCAGTAGTTTATACAGTCCCCCAAACTATGGCTACACCTTC. Residues: CASSLYSPPNYGYTF. The chain combines TRBV19 with TRBJ1-2; D is ambiguous. The CDR3 totals 15 residues. Deletions cut 5 bases from V and 2 bases from J, with 15 bases between. Germline assignment: CDR1 LNHDA and CDR2 SQIVND (reference sequence). Filled out from reference TRBV19 and TRBJ1-2, the complete variable domain reads DGGITQSPKYLFRKEGQNVTLSCEQNLNHDAMYWYRQDPGQGLRLIYYSQIVNDFQKGDIAEGYSVSREKKESFPLTVTSAQKNPTAFYLCASSLYSPPNYGYTFGSGTRLTVV.

This CDR3 reads CASNTVPDYGYTF. DNA of the CDR3: TGTGCCAGCAACACAGTTCCGGACTATGGCTACACCTTC. The chain carries TRBV6-1 and TRBJ1-2; D unresolved. Germline lookup yields CDR1 MNHNS and CDR2 SASEGT. This CDR3 comprises 13 residues. Trimming pared 7 bases from V and 3 bases from J, leaving 12 bases between.

The genes are TRBV4-1 and TRBJ1-5; D might be TRBD1 (6 bases). Germline CDR1 and CDR2: MGHRA and YSYEKL. Trimming took off 4 bases at V and 7 bases at J, with 14 bases between the two ends. The CDR3 length is 14 residues. CDR3 DNA: TGCGCCAGCAGCCTCGGGATGGGGGCCCAGCCCCAGCATTTT. It specifies CASSLGMGAQPQHF.

This chain uses TRBV9 with TRBJ1-2; 9 bases match TRBD1. J lost 2 bases, V lost 4 bases, and 6 bases had no gene match. This CDR3 is 15 amino acids long. The V gene's germline CDR1 is SGDLS and CDR2 YYNGEE. CDR3 sequence (DNA): TGTGCCAGCAGCCCCGGGACAGGGCGGAACTATGGCTACACCTTC. Translating gives CASSPGTGRNYGYTF.

The V and J genes are TRBV9 and TRBJ2-5; 8 nucleotides agree with TRBD2. Per germline, CDR1 SGDLS and CDR2 YYNGEE. This CDR3 region has 15 residues. V gave up 0 bases and J gave up 3 bases; unmatched junction bases: 4. CDR3 loop: CASSVGTSGEETQYF. The CDR3 DNA reads TGTGCCAGCAGCGTAGGTACTAGCGGAGAAGAGACCCAGTACTTC.

The rearrangement links TRBV7-2 to TRBJ2-7, with D possibly being TRBD1 (5 bases). This CDR3 region has 13 residues. Germline V lookup: CDR1 SGHTA, CDR2 FQGNSA. The V end lost 3 bases, the J end lost 1 base, and 7 bases lay between the germline ends. The CDR3: CASSFTGSYEQYF. CDR3 coding DNA: TGTGCCAGCAGCTTTACAGGTTCCTACGAGCAGTACTTC.

V and J are TRBV29-1 and TRBJ2-3; maybe TRBD2 (5 bases). Germline CDR1 and CDR2: SQVTM and ANQGSEA. The CDR3 sequence is 16 residues long. The germline V and J ends were trimmed by 0 bases and 0 bases, with 13 bases remaining between them. In nucleotides, the CDR3 is TGCAGCGTTGAAGATCGGAGACTAACTAGCACAGATACGCAGTATTTT. Translating it yields CSVEDRRLTSTDTQYF.

This clone has a single count. The chain uses TRBV28 and TRBJ2-5; 7 nucleotides line up with TRBD1. The CDR3 covers 14 residues. The V and J ends lost 6 bases and 5 bases, in that order; junction bases with no gene match: 9. CDR1 and CDR2 (germline): MDHEN, SYDVKM. The CDR3 protein is CASSVPGQSETQYF. The CDR3 DNA follows: TGTGCCAGCAGCGTACCGGGACAGAGTGAGACCCAGTACTTC.

CDR3: CASTREGVKEKLFF. The CDR3 DNA follows: TGTGCCAGCACGAGGGAGGGTGTTAAGGAAAAACTGTTTTTT. The chain recombines TRBV5-5 with TRBJ1-4, with D unresolved. The CDR3 loop spans 14 amino acids. V lost 6 bases to trimming and J lost 8 bases, with 17 bases between them. Germline assignment: CDR1 SGHKS and CDR2 YYEKEE (reference sequence). Based on the CDR3 plus reference TRBV5-5 and TRBJ1-4, the full variable domain is DAGVTQSPTHLIKTRGQQVTLRCSPISGHKSVSWYQQVLGQGPQFIFQYYEKEERGRGNFPDRFSARQFPNYSSELNVNALLLGDSALYLCASTREGVKEKLFFGSGTQLSVL.

The chain couples TRBV7-2 to TRBJ2-2; D is unclear. The ends were cut back, 2 bases at V and 2 bases at J, with 9 bases in the middle. This CDR3 is built from 15 residues. Germline loops: CDR1 SGHTA, CDR2 FQGNSA. The CDR3 nucleotides read TGTGCCAGCAGCTTACGGGTCCTCAACACCGGGGAGCTGTTTTTT. Protein: CASSLRVLNTGELFF. The full variable domain, with the rest looked up from reference TRBV7-2 and TRBJ2-2, is GAGVSQSPSNKVTEKGKDVELRCDPISGHTALYWYRQSLGQGLEFLIYFQGNSAPDKSGLPSDRFSAERTGGSVSTLTIQRTQQEDSAVYLCASSLRVLNTGELFFGEGSRLTVL.

The rearrangement links TRBV18 to TRBJ2-7; possible D gene TRBD1, 5 bases. Germline lookup yields CDR1 KGHSH and CDR2 LQKENI. The CDR3 has 14 residues. The V and J ends lost 3 bases and 2 bases respectively, with 11 bases between them. The CDR3: CASSPPTEAYEQYF. The CDR3 DNA follows: TGTGCCAGCTCACCGCCGACAGAGGCCTACGAGCAGTACTTC. The full variable domain, rest sourced from reference TRBV18 and TRBJ2-7, is NAGVMQNPRHLVRRRGQEARLRCSPMKGHSHVYWYRQLPEEGLKFMVYLQKENIIDESGMPKERFSAEFPKEGPSILRIQQVVRGDSAAYFCASSPPTEAYEQYFGPGTRLTVT.

The chain is built from TRBV5-6 and TRBJ1-1, with a weak D call TRBD1 (5 bases). Germline V gives CDR1 SGHDT, CDR2 YYEEEE. This CDR3 is 15 amino acids long. V gave up 4 bases and J gave up 4 bases, with 17 bases separating them. CDR3 residues: CASSPGPSGGTEAFF. The CDR3 bases are TGTGCCAGCAGCCCGGGACCGTCGGGGGGCACTGAAGCTTTCTTT.

V is TRBV5-1 and J is TRBJ2-2; D is uncertain. CDR1 is SGHRS, CDR2 YFSETQ, per germline. The ends were cut back, 10 bases at V and 1 base at J, with 8 bases in the middle. The CDR3 consists of 12 residues. The chain's CDR3 is CASTENTGELFF. CDR3 in DNA: TGCGCCTCGACTGAGAACACCGGGGAGCTGTTTTTT.

The rearrangement links TRBV15 to TRBJ1-3, with a weak D call TRBD1 (6 bases). The CDR3 contains 18 residues. Trimming stripped 4 bases from V and 0 bases from J, with 19 bases between. Germline CDR1 is LNHNV and CDR2 is YYDKDF (reference sequence). CDR3 amino acids: CATSTPNRDTFSGNTIYF. The DNA for the CDR3 is TGTGCCACCAGCACACCGAACCGGGACACTTTCTCTGGAAACACCATATATTTT.

This CDR3 reads CASSRTPGQGNEKLFF. The CDR3, as DNA: TGTGCCAGCAGCCGCACCCCGGGACAGGGGAACGAAAAACTGTTTTTT. J is TRBJ1-4 and V is TRBV7-6, with TRBD1 matching over 10 bases. CDR3 size: 16 residues. Germline CDR1 is SGHVS and CDR2 is FNYEAQ. The J segment lost 8 bases and the V segment lost 5 bases, leaving 11 bases of the junction unmatched.

This chain uses TRBV19 with TRBJ1-2, with TRBD1 matching over 7 bases. CDR1 and CDR2 (germline): LNHDA, SQIVND (reference sequence). This CDR3 has 16 residues. The J segment lost 1 base and the V segment lost 0 bases, leaving 5 bases of the junction unmatched. The CDR3 spells CASSIDPAGGNYGYTF. In DNA form, the CDR3 reads TGTGCCAGTAGTATAGATCCGGCAGGGGGTAACTATGGCTACACCTTC.

This sequence joins TRBV7-8 and TRBJ1-3, with 9 bases fitting TRBD1. The CDR3 has 18 residues. Unmatched junction bases numbered 13, after V lost 7 bases and J lost 0 bases. CDR1 SGHVS and CDR2 FQNEAQ come from the germline V gene. In DNA form, the CDR3 reads TGTGCCAGCACCGACGGGACAGGGACCTTCATCTCTGGAAACACCATATATTTT. Protein: CASTDGTGTFISGNTIYF.

This clone was counted a single time. The V and J genes are TRBV4-2 and TRBJ2-1; TRBD2 agrees at 9 bases. The V and J ends lost 1 base and 4 bases, in that order; junction bases with no gene match: 5. This CDR3 region has 16 residues. Germline V gene lookup returns CDR1 LGHNA and CDR2 YNFKEQ. The CDR3 loop reads CASSQASSGTYNEQFF. The CDR3 DNA reads as TGTGCCAGCAGCCAAGCTTCTAGCGGGACATACAATGAGCAGTTCTTC.

The genes are TRBV7-9 and TRBJ1-6; 12 nucleotides line up with TRBD1. V lost 5 bases, J lost 8 bases, and 7 bases stayed unmatched. The CDR3 is 16 amino acids. Germline loops: CDR1 SEHNR, CDR2 FQNEAQ (reference sequence). CDR3 sequence (DNA): TGTGCCAGCAGCCATGCCGGGACAGGGGGCGATTCACCCCTCCACTTT. Amino acids: CASSHAGTGGDSPLHF.

This chain uses TRBV9 with TRBJ2-1; the match to TRBD2 covers 7 bases. Germline CDR1 is SGDLS and CDR2 is YYNGEE. The CDR3 extends over 16 amino acids. J gave up 3 bases and V 0 bases, and 6 bases lay outside the gene matches. CDR3 protein: CASSVAVAGGYNEQFF. CDR3 bases: TGTGCCAGCAGCGTAGCGGTAGCGGGTGGCTACAATGAGCAGTTCTTC.

In DNA form, the CDR3 reads TGTGCCCTCGGGGGGCGGCTTTCCTACGAGCAGTACTTC. Translated: CALGGRLSYEQYF. This chain connects TRBV28 to TRBJ2-7; possibly TRBD2 for D (7 bases). This CDR3 has 13 residues. Trimming pared 11 bases from V and 1 base from J, leaving 15 bases between. Germline V gives CDR1 MDHEN, CDR2 SYDVKM. The complete variable domain, with remaining parts taken from reference TRBV28 and TRBJ2-7, reads DVKVTQSSRYLVKRTGEKVFLECVQDMDHENMFWYRQDPGLGLRLIYFSYDVKMKEKGDIPEGYSVSREKKERFSLILESASTNQTSMYLCALGGRLSYEQYFGPGTRLTVT.